The 18 T cell receptor beta chains given below trace back to one sample, sequenced in a study of blood T cell repertoires in COVID-19. TCRdb's table, derived via immunoSEQ multiplex PCR, lists solely in-frame clones and lacks some. Here the sample spans over 250,000 clones, roughly 90% being singletons. Sequenced: PBMCs or T cells enriched from blood (not recorded which). These receptors all stem from a woman aged 45-59 years who had recovered from COVID-19.

The chain employs TRBV18 and TRBJ2-2, with 7 bases identical to TRBD1. The CDR3 is 16 residues long. Trimming cost V 5 bases and J 0 bases; bases outside gene matches: 6. Germline CDR1 is KGHSH and CDR2 is LQKENI. The CDR3 is CASSEGTAPNTGELFF. DNA of the CDR3: TGTGCCAGCTCAGAAGGGACAGCCCCGAACACCGGGGAGCTGTTTTTT. The whole variable domain, filled in from reference TRBV18 and TRBJ2-2, reads NAGVMQNPRHLVRRRGQEARLRCSPMKGHSHVYWYRQLPEEGLKFMVYLQKENIIDESGMPKERFSAEFPKEGPSILRIQQVVRGDSAAYFCASSEGTAPNTGELFFGEGSRLTVL.

This clone was found a few times. The genes are TRBV7-2 and TRBJ2-5; the D gene is possibly TRBD2 (5 bases). Looked up from germline, CDR1 is SGHTA and CDR2 is FQGNSA. The CDR3 loop spans 13 amino acids. Trimming shortened V by 3 bases and J by 5 bases, and 10 bases separated the two germline ends. Written as DNA, the CDR3 is TGTGCCAGCAGCTTGTTGGGAGAGGAGACCCAGTACTTC. It encodes CASSLLGEETQYF.

The V call is TRBV10-1, the J call TRBJ2-4, with D possibly matching TRBD2 (6 bases). Germline CDR1 and CDR2: WNHNN and SYGVQD (reference sequence). Trimming took off 7 bases at V and 8 bases at J, with 12 bases between the two ends. The CDR3 is made up of 12 amino acids. CDR3 amino acids: CASTDRRDIQYF. The CDR3 DNA reads as TGCGCCAGCACCGACCGGAGGGACATTCAGTACTTC.

A few counts support this clone. The chain links TRBV11-2 to TRBJ2-5; 8 nucleotides line up with TRBD2. V dropped 2 bases and J dropped 0; count of bases not matched to a gene: 8. The CDR3 length is 17 residues. Germline loops: CDR1 SGHAT, CDR2 FQNNGV. CDR3 in amino acids: CASSLISQRGYQETQYF. The CDR3 DNA sequence: TGTGCCAGCAGCTTAATCTCCCAGCGGGGGTACCAAGAGACCCAGTACTTC.

The V gene is TRBV27, the J gene TRBJ2-7; 12 nucleotides match TRBD2. V shed 5 bases, J shed 6 bases, and the junction held 11 bases outside the gene matches. This CDR3 comprises 16 residues. Germline CDR1 and CDR2: MNHEY and SMNVEV (reference sequence). In DNA form, the CDR3 reads TGTGCCAGCAGTATTGGACTAGCGGGATATGGAGGCGAGCAGTACTTC. Protein: CASSIGLAGYGGEQYF.

The gene calls are TRBV6-5 and TRBJ1-4; D gene ambiguous. This CDR3 region has 15 residues. Germline CDR1 reads MNHEY; CDR2 reads SVGAGI. V lost 2 bases and J 6 bases, leaving 13 bases between the germline ends. The CDR3 region is CASSYGRGGDEKLFF. The CDR3 DNA reads as TGTGCCAGCAGTTACGGGCGGGGAGGTGATGAAAAACTGTTTTTT.

This chain links TRBV5-6 with TRBJ1-1, with 7 positions matching TRBD1. Per the germline V gene, CDR1 is SGHDT and CDR2 is YYEEEE. V was pared by 4 bases and J by 2 bases, with 5 bases of the junction left unmatched. The CDR3 is 14 residues long. CDR3 DNA sequence: TGTGCCAGCAGCGGGGGGACAGCCAACACTGAAGCTTTCTTT. Protein: CASSGGTANTEAFF.

The genes are TRBV29-1 and TRBJ2-7, with 10 nucleotides matching TRBD2. CDR3 size: 13 residues. The germline V gene has CDR1 SQVTM and CDR2 ANQGSEA. V lost 6 bases to trimming and J lost 7 bases; unmatched junction nucleotides: 9. The CDR3 DNA reads TGCAGCGTCGGTCTAGCGGGAGTGAGGGAGCAGTACTTC. This encodes CSVGLAGVREQYF.

This clone came up once. The chain uses TRBV7-2 and TRBJ2-1; possible D gene TRBD2, 5 bases. CDR1 and CDR2 (germline): SGHTA, FQGNSA. CDR3 length: 15 residues. V was trimmed by 5 bases and J by 2 bases, leaving 13 bases between them. As DNA, the CDR3 is TGTGCCAGCAGCCAATATCCCGGGGCCTACAATGAGCAGTTCTTC. Amino acid sequence: CASSQYPGAYNEQFF.

J is TRBJ2-1 and V is TRBV11-2; TRBD2 matches 11 bases. The CDR3 loop spans 18 amino acids. Germline V gene sequence: CDR1 SGHAT, CDR2 FQNNGV. V dropped 5 bases and J dropped 3; count of bases not matched to a gene: 12. The CDR3 DNA reads as TGTGCCAGCAGCCCCACAACAGTACTAGCGGGGGTCTACAATGAGCAGTTCTTC. It yields the protein CASSPTTVLAGVYNEQFF.

The chain employs TRBV28 and TRBJ2-7; D is unclear. The CDR3 has 16 amino acids. Trimming removed 3 bases at V and 0 bases at J, with 15 bases between. Germline-derived CDR1 and CDR2 are MDHEN and SYDVKM. CDR3 nucleotides: TGTGCCAGCAGTTTTGTAAGCGCCCCGAGCTCCTACGAGCAGTACTTC. Amino acids: CASSFVSAPSSYEQYF.

The chain employs TRBV6-5 and TRBJ1-6; TRBD1 agrees at 7 bases. V gave up 8 bases and J gave up 7 bases; unmatched junction bases: 5. Germline V gene data show CDR1 as MNHEY and CDR2 as SVGAGI. This CDR3 spans 13 amino acids. The chain's CDR3 is CASYGQANSPLHF. The CDR3 region has the DNA TGTGCCAGCTATGGACAGGCGAATTCACCCCTCCACTTT.

The rearrangement joins TRBV30 to TRBJ2-5; 10 nucleotides line up with TRBD2. Trimming at V came to 4 bases and at J to 3 bases, leaving 2 bases not matched to a gene. The CDR3 has 13 residues. In germline, CDR1 is GTSNPN, CDR2 SVGIG (reference sequence). The CDR3 DNA reads TGTGCCTGGACTAGCGGGAGCAAAGAGACCCAGTACTTC. Translation gives CAWTSGSKETQYF.

Concerning this clone: Different DNA sequences within this sample yield the same CDR3. The chain uses TRBV19 and TRBJ2-7, with 8 bases aligning to TRBD2. This CDR3 is 14 amino acids long. The V and J ends lost 1 base and 4 bases, in that order; junction bases with no gene match: 3. Germline assignment: CDR1 LNHDA and CDR2 SQIVND (reference sequence). CDR3 sequence reads: CASSIAGGPYEQYF. DNA of the CDR3: TGTGCCAGTAGTATAGCGGGAGGGCCTTACGAGCAGTACTTC. Together with reference TRBV19 and TRBJ2-7, the CDR3 gives the full variable domain: DGGITQSPKYLFRKEGQNVTLSCEQNLNHDAMYWYRQDPGQGLRLIYYSQIVNDFQKGDIAEGYSVSREKKESFPLTVTSAQKNPTAFYLCASSIAGGPYEQYFGPGTRLTVT.

The rearrangement uses TRBV28 and TRBJ1-5, with a weak D call TRBD1 (5 bases). The CDR3 consists of 15 residues. Germline V CDR1 and CDR2: MDHEN, SYDVKM. Deletions cut 5 bases from V and 5 bases from J, with 16 bases between. The CDR3 spells CASSPLGGGDQPQHF. CDR3 nucleotide sequence: TGTGCCAGCAGTCCACTGGGTGGGGGGGATCAGCCCCAGCATTTT. The whole variable domain, filled in from reference TRBV28 and TRBJ1-5, reads DVKVTQSSRYLVKRTGEKVFLECVQDMDHENMFWYRQDPGLGLRLIYFSYDVKMKEKGDIPEGYSVSREKKERFSLILESASTNQTSMYLCASSPLGGGDQPQHFGDGTRLSIL.

CDR3 region: CASSLGGLSTEAFF. CDR3 DNA sequence: TGTGCCAGCAGCTTAGGGGGGCTGAGCACTGAAGCTTTCTTT. The J gene is TRBJ1-1, the V gene TRBV7-2; tentatively, D is TRBD1 (6 bases). The V end was cut by 1 base, the J end by 4 bases, with 10 bases between. CDR3 length equals 14 residues. From germline, CDR1 is SGHTA and CDR2 FQGNSA.

The chain carries TRBV7-2 and TRBJ1-2; TRBD1 aligns across 9 bases. V lost 5 bases and J lost 1; bases outside the gene matches: 11. The CDR3 is made up of 17 amino acids. Germline CDR1 SGHTA, CDR2 FQGNSA. The DNA of the CDR3 is TGTGCCAGCAGCCAACGTACCTCGGGACAGGGTAACTATGGCTACACCTTC. The encoded protein is CASSQRTSGQGNYGYTF.

The V gene is TRBV7-8, the J gene TRBJ1-6; no reliable D call. V lost 1 base and J 5 bases, leaving 9 bases between the germline ends. Per the germline V gene, CDR1 is SGHVS and CDR2 is FQNEAQ. The CDR3 spans 15 residues. This CDR3 is CASSLGGFDNSPLHF. CDR3 nucleotide sequence: TGTGCCAGCAGCTTAGGAGGTTTTGATAATTCACCCCTCCACTTT.